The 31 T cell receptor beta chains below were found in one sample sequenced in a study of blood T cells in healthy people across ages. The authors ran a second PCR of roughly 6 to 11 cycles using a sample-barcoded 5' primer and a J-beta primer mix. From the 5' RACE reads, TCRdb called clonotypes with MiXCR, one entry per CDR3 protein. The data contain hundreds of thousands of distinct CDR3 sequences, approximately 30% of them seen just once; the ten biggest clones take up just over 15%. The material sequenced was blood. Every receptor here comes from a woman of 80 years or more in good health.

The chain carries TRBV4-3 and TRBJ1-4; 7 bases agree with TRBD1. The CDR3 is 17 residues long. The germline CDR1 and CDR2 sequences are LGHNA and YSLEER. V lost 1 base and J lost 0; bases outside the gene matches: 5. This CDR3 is CASSQGEGGPTNEKLFF. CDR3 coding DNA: TGCGCCAGCAGCCAAGGAGAAGGGGGCCCAACTAATGAAAAACTGTTTTTT.

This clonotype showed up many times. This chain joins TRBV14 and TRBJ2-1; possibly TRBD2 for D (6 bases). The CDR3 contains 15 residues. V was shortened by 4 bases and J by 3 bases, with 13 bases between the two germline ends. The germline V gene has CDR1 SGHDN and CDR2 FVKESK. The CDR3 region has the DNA TGTGCCAGCAGCCGACCGGGACTGGACTACAATGAGCAGTTCTTC. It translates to CASSRPGLDYNEQFF.

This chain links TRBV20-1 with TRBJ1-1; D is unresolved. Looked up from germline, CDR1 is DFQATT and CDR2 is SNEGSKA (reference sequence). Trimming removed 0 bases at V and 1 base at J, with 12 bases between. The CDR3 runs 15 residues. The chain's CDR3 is CSARDVRGQNTEAFF. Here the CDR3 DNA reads TGCAGTGCTAGAGATGTTCGCGGGCAGAACACTGAAGCTTTCTTT.

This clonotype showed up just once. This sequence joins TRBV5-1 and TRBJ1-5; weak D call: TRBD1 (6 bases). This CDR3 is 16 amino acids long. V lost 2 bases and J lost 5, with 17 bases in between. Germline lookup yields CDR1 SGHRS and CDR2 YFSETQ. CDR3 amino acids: CASSLGGTGFDQPQHF. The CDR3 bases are TGCGCCAGCAGCTTAGGGGGAACCGGTTTCGATCAGCCCCAGCATTTT.

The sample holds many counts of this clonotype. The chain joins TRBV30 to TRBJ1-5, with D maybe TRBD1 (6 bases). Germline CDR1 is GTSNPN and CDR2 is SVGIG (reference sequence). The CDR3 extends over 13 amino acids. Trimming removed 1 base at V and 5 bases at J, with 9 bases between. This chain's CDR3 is CAWSGGGDQPQHF. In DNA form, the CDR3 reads TGTGCCTGGAGTGGAGGGGGTGATCAGCCCCAGCATTTT.

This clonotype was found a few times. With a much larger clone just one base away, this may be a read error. CDR3: CTSGRYEQYF. The CDR3 DNA is TGTACCAGCGGTCGCTACGAGCAGTACTTC. This chain uses TRBV6-5 with TRBJ2-7; possible D gene TRBD2, 5 bases. There are 10 residues in the CDR3. CDR1 is MNHEY, CDR2 SVGAGI, per germline.

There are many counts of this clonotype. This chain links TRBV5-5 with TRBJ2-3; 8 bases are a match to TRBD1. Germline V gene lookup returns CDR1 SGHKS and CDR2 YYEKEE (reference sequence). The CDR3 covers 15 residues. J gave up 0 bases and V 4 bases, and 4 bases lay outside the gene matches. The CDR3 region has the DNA TGTGCCAGCAGCCGGACAGGGACTAGCACAGATACGCAGTATTTT. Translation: CASSRTGTSTDTQYF.

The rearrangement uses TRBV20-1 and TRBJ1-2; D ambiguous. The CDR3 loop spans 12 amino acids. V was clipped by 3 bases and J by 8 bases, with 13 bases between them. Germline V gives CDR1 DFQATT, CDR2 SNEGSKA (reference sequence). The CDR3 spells CSASPRGHGYTF. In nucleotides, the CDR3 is TGCAGTGCTAGTCCCCGGGGTCACGGCTACACCTTC.

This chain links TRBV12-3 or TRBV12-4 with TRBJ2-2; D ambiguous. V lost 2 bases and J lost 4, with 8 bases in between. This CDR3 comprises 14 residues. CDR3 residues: CASSLRVGTGELFF. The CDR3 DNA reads TGTGCCAGCAGTTTACGGGTTGGCACCGGGGAGCTGTTTTTT.

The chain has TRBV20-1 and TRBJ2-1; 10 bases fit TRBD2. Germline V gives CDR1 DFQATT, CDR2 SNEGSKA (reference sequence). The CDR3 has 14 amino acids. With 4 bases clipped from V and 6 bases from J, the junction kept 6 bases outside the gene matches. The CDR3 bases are TGCAGTGCTACCAGCGGGGGGGCAGCCAATGAGCAGTTCTTC. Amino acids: CSATSGGAANEQFF.

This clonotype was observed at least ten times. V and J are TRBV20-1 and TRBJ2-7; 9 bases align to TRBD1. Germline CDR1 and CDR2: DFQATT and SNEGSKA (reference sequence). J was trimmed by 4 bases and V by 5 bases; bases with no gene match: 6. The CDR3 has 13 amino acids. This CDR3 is CSALGTGSYEQYF. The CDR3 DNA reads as TGCAGTGCTCTAGGGACAGGGAGTTACGAGCAGTACTTC.

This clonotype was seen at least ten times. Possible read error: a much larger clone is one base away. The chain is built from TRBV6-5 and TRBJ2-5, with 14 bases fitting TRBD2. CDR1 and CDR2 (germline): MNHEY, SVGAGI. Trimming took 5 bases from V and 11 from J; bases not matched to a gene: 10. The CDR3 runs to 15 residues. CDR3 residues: CASSAGTSGGREQYF. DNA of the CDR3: TGTGCCAGCAGTGCCGGGACTAGCGGGGGTCGAGAGCAGTACTTC.

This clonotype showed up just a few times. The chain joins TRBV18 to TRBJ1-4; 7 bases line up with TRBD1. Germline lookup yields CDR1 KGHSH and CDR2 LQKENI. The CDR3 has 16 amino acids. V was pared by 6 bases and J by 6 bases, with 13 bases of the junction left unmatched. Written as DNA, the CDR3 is TGTGCCAGCTCGCCGAAGAGGGGGCAGAGCGATGAAAAACTGTTTTTT. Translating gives CASSPKRGQSDEKLFF.

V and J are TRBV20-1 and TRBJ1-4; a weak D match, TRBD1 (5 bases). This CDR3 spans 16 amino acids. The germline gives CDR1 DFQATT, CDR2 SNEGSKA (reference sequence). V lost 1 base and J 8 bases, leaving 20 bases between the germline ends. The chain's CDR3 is CSARVLVRAEGEKLFF. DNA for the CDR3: TGCAGTGCTAGAGTGCTTGTCCGGGCGGAGGGGGAAAAACTGTTTTTT.

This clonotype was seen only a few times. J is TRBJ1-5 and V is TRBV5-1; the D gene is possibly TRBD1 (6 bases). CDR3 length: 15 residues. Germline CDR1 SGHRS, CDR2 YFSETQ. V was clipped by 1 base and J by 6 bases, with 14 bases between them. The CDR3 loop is CASSLKGGAGQPQHF. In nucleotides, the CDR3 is TGCGCCAGCAGCTTGAAAGGGGGGGCGGGTCAGCCCCAGCATTTT.

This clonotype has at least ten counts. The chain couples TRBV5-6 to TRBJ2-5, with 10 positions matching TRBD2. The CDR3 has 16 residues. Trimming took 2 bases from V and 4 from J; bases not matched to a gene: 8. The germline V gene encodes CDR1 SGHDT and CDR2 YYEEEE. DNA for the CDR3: TGTGCCAGCAGCTTCCAAAGTAGCGGGGGGCTAGAGACCCAGTACTTC. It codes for CASSFQSSGGLETQYF.

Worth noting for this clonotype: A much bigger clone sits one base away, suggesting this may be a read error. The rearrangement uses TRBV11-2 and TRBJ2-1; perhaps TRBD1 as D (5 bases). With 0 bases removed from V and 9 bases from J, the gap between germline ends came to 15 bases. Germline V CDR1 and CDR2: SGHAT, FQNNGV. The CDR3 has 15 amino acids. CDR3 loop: CASSLELWWGGEQFF. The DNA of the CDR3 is TGTGCCAGCAGCTTAGAACTATGGTGGGGCGGTGAGCAGTTCTTC.

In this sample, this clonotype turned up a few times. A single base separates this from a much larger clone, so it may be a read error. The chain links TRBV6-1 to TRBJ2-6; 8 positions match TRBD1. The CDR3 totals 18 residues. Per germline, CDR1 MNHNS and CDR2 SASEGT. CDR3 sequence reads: CASSEVRGQVVGANVRTF. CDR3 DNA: TGTGCCAGCAGTGAAGTTAGGGGACAGGTTGTCGGGGCCAACGTCCGGACTTTC.

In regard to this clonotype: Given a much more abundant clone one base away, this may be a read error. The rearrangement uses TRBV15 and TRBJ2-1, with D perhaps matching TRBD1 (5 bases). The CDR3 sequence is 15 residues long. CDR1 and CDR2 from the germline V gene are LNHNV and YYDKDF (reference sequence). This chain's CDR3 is CATSREKGQYSEQFF. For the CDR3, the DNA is TGTGCCACCAGCAGAGAAAAGGGGCAGTACAGTGAGCAGTTCTTC.

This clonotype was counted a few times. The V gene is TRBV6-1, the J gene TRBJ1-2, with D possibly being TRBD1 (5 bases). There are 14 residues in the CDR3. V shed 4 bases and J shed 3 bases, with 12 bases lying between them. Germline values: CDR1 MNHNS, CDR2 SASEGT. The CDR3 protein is CASSVAGRDYGYTF. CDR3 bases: TGTGCCAGCAGTGTAGCGGGCAGGGACTATGGCTACACCTTC.

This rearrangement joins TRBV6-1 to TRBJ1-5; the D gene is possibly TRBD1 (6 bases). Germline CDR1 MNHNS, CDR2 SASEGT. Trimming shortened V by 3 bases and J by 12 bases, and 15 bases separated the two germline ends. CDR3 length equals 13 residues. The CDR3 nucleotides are TGTGCCAGCAGTGACCATTGGACAGAGCGCCAGCATTTT. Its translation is CASSDHWTERQHF.

CDR3 in DNA: TGTGCCAGCAGCCCAAGAGGGGGGGCCAGCTCCTATAATTCACCCCTCCACTTT. This translates into CASSPRGGASSYNSPLHF. V usage is TRBV7-8 and J usage is TRBJ1-6; TRBD1 is a possible D gene (6 bases). V was cut by 5 bases and J by 0 bases, with 17 bases left in between. The CDR3 has 18 residues. Germline CDR1 reads SGHVS; CDR2 reads FQNEAQ.

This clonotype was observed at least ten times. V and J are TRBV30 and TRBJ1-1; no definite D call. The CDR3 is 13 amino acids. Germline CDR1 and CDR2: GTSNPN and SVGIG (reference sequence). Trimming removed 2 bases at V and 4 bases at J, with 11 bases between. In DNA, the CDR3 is TGTGCCTGGAGTTGGGTGAGTGGCACTGAAGCTTTCTTT. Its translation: CAWSWVSGTEAFF.

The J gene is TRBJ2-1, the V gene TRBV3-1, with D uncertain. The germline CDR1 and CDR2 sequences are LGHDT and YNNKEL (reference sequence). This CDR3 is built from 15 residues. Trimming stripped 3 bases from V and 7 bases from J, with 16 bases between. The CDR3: CASSHSELGENEQFF. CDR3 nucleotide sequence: TGTGCCAGCAGCCACTCAGAATTGGGCGAGAATGAGCAGTTCTTC.

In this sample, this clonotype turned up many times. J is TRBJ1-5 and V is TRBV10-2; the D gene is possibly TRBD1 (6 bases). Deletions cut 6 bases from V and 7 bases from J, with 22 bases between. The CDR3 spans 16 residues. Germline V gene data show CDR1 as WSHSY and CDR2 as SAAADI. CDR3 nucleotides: TGCGCCAGCAGGGGGCTGGGGGGAAAGGGGGAGCAGCCCCAGCATTTT. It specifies CASRGLGGKGEQPQHF.

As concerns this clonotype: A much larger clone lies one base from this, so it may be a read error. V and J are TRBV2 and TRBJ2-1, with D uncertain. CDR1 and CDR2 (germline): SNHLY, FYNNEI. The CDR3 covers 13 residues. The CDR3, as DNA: TGTGCCAGCAGTGAATACTCCTACAATGGGCAGTTCTTC. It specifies CASSEYSYNGQFF.

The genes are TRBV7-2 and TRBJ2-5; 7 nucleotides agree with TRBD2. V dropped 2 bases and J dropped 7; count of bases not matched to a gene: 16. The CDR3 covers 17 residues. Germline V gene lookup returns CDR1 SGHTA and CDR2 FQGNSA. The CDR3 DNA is TGTGCCAGCAGCTTACCAAGAGACACTAGCGCCGGTAGGACCCAGTACTTC. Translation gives CASSLPRDTSAGRTQYF.

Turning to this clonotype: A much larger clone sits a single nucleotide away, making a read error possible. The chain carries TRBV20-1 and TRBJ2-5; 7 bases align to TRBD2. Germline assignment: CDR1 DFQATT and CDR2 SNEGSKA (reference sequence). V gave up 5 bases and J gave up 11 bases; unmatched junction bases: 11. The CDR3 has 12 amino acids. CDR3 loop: CSAERLAGEQYF. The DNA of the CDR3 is TGCAGTGCTGAGAGGCTTGCGGGAGAGCAGTACTTC.

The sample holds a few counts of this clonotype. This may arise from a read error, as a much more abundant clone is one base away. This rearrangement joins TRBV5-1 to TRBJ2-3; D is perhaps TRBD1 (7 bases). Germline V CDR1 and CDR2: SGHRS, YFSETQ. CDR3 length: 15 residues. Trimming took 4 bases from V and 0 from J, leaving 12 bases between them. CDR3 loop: CASSPEGASTDTQYF. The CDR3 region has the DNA TGCGCCAGCAGCCCGGAGGGGGCTAGCACAGATACGCAGTATTTT.

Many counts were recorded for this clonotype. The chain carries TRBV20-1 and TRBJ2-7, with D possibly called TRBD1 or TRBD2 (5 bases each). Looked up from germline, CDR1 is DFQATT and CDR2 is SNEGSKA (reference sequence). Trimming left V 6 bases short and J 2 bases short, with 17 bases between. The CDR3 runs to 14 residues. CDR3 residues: CSAGTGTGTYEQYF. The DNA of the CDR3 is TGCAGTGCCGGGACCGGGACCGGTACCTACGAGCAGTACTTC.

The CDR3: CASSPLVNEQFF. For the CDR3, the DNA is TGTGCCAGCAGCCCACTAGTCAATGAGCAGTTCTTC. The rearrangement joins TRBV12-3 or TRBV12-4 to TRBJ2-1; D might be TRBD2 (5 bases). Trimming left V 6 bases short and J 6 bases short, with 9 bases between. This CDR3 has 12 amino acids.